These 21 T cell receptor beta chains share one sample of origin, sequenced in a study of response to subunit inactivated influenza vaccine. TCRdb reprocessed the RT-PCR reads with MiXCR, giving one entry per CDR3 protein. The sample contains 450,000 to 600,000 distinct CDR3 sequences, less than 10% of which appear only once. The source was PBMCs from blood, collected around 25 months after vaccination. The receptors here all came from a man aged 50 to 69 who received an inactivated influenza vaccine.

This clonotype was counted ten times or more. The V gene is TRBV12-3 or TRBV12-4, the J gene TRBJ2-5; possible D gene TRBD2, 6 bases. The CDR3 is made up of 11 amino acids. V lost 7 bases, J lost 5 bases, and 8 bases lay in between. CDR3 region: CASTRGETQYF. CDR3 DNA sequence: TGTGCCAGCACACGGGGGGAGACCCAGTACTTC.

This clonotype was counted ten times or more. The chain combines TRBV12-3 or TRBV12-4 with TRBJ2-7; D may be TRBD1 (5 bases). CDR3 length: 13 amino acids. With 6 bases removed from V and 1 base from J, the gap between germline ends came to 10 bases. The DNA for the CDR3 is TGTGCCAGCAGGACAGCAGGGTCCTACGAGCAGTACTTC. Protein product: CASRTAGSYEQYF.

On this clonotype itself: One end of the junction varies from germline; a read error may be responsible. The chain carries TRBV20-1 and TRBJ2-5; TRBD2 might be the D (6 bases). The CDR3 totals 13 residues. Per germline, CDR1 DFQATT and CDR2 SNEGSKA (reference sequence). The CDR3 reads CSAGETGLSTQYF. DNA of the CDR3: TGCAGTGCTGGAGAAACGGGACTTTCGACCCAGTACTTC.

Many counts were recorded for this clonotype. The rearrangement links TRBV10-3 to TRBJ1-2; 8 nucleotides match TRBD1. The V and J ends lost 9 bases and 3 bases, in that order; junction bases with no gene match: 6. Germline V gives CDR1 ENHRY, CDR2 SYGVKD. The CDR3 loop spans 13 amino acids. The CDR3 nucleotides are TGTGCCATAAACTCAGGGGGCGACTATGGCTACACCTTC. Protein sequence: CAINSGGDYGYTF.

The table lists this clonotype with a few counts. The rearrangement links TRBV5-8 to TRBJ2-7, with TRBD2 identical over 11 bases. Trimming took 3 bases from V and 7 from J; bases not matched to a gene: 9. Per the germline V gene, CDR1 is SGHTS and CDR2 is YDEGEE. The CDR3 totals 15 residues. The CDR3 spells CASSSGGLAEREQYF. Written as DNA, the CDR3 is TGTGCCAGCAGCTCGGGGGGACTAGCGGAGCGGGAGCAGTACTTC. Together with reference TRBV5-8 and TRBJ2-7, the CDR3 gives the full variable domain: EAGVTQSPTHLIKTRGQQATLRCSPISGHTSVYWYQQALGLGLQFLLWYDEGEERNRGNFPPRFSGRQFPNYSSELNVNALELEDSALYLCASSSGGLAEREQYFGPGTRLTVT.

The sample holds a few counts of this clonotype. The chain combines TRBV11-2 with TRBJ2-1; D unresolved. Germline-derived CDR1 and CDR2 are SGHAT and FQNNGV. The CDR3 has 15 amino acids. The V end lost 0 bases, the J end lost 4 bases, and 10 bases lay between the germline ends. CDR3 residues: CASSLDVVQYNEQFF. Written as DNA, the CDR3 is TGTGCCAGCAGCTTAGATGTTGTACAGTACAATGAGCAGTTCTTC.

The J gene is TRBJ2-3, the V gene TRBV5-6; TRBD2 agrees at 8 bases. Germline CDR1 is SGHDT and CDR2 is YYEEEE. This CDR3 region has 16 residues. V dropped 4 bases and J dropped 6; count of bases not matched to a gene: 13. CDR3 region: CASSDTGTRISDTQYF. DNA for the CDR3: TGTGCCAGCAGCGACACCGGGACTAGAATATCCGATACGCAGTATTTT. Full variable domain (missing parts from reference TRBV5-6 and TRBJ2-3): DAGVTQSPTHLIKTRGQQVTLRCSPKSGHDTVSWYQQALGQGPQFIFQYYEEEERQRGNFPDRFSGHQFPNYSSELNVNALLLGDSALYLCASSDTGTRISDTQYFGPGTRLTVL.

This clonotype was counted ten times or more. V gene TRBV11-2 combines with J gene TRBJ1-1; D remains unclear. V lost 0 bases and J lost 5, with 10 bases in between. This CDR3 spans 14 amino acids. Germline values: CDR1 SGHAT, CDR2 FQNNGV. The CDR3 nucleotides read TGTGCCAGCAGCTTAGAGGGAAAGGGAACTGAAGCTTTCTTT. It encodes CASSLEGKGTEAFF.

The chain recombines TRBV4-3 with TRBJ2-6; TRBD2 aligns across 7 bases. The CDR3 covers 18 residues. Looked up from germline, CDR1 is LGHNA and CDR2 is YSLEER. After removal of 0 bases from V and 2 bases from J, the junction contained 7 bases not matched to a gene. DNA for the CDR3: TGCGCCAGCAGCCAAGATGGGGAGGGATCAACTGGGGCCAACGTCCTGACTTTC. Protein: CASSQDGEGSTGANVLTF.

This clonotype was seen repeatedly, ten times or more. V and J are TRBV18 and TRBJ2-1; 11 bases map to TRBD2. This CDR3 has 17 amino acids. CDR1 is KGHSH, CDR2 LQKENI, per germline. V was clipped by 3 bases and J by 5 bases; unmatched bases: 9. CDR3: CASSPIPGTSGHNEQFF. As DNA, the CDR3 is TGTGCCAGCTCACCTATCCCCGGGACTAGCGGCCACAATGAGCAGTTCTTC.

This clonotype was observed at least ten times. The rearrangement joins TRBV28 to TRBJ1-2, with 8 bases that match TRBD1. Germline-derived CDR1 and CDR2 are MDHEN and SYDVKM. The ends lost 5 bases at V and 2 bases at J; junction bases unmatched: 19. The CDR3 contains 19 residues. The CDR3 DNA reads TGTGCCAGCAGTACTCGGGTTGGGACAGGTTCCTCAACAAACTATGGCTACACCTTC. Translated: CASSTRVGTGSSTNYGYTF.

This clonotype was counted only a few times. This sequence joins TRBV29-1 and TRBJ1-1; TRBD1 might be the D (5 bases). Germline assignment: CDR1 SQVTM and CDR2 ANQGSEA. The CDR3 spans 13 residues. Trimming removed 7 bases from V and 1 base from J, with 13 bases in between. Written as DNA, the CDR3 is TGCAGCGCTATCTCAGGGAAGAACACTGAAGCTTTCTTT. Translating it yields CSAISGKNTEAFF.

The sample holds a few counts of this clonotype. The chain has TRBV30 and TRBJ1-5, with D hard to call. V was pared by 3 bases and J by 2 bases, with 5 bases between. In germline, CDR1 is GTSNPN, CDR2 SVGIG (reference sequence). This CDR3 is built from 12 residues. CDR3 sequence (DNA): TGTGCCTGGAGCCAGGGCAATCAGCCCCAGCATTTT. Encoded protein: CAWSQGNQPQHF.

CDR3 residues: CASSLRRQGRETQYF. For the CDR3, the DNA is TGTGCCAGCAGTTTGCGCCGACAGGGCCGGGAGACCCAGTACTTC. The chain uses TRBV6-2 or TRBV6-3 and TRBJ2-5, with 7 positions matching TRBD1. The germline CDR1 and CDR2 sequences are MNHEY and SVGEGT. J lost 5 bases, V lost 4 bases, and 10 bases had no gene match. CDR3 length: 15 amino acids.

The CDR3 loop reads CASSSSLGLAGGPRAKNIQYF. CDR3 coding DNA: TGTGCCAGCAGTTCCTCCCTGGGACTAGCGGGGGGGCCGCGAGCCAAAAACATTCAGTACTTC. V gene TRBV28 combines with J gene TRBJ2-4, with 16 bases lining up with TRBD2. V dropped 4 bases and J dropped 0; count of bases not matched to a gene: 12. CDR1 MDHEN and CDR2 SYDVKM come from the germline V gene. The CDR3 has 21 residues.

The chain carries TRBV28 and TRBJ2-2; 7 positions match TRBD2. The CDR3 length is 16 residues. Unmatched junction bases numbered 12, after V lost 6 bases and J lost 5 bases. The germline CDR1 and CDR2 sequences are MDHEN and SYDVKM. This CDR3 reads CASRQRSLAATGELFF. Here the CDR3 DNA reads TGTGCCAGCAGACAGCGGTCGCTAGCGGCGACCGGGGAGCTGTTTTTT.

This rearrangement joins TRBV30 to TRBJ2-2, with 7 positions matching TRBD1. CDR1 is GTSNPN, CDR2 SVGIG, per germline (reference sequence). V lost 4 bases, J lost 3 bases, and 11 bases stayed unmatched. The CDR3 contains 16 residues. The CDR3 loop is CAWIDMGQRYTGELFF. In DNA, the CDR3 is TGTGCCTGGATCGATATGGGACAGCGTTACACCGGGGAGCTGTTTTTT. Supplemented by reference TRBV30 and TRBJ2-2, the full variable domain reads SQTIHQWPATLVQPVGSPLSLECTVEGTSNPNLYWYRQAAGRGLQLLFYSVGIGQISSEVPQNLSASRPQDRQFILSSKKLLLSDSGFYLCAWIDMGQRYTGELFFGEGSRLTVL.

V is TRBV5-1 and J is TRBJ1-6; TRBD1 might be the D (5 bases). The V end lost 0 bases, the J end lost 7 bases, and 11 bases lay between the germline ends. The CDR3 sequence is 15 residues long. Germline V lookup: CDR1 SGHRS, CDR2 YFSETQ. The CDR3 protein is CASSLVSRENSPLHF. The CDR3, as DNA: TGCGCCAGCAGCTTGGTTTCCAGGGAGAATTCACCCCTCCACTTT.

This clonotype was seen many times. The CDR3 sequence is CASSKVYRASQPQHF. CDR3 sequence (DNA): TGTGCCAGCAGCAAAGTCTACAGGGCGAGTCAGCCCCAGCATTTT. The gene calls are TRBV21-1 and TRBJ1-5; the table's D call, TRBD1, has no DNA check behind it. TRBV21-1 is described as a pseudogene. CDR3 size: 15 residues.

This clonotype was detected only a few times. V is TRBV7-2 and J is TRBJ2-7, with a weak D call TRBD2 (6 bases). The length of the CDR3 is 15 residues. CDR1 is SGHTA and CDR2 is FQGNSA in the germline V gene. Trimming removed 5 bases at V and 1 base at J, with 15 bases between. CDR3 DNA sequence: TGTGCCAGCAGCGAAGGCGGGACCCTTTCCTACGAGCAGTACTTC. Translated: CASSEGGTLSYEQYF.

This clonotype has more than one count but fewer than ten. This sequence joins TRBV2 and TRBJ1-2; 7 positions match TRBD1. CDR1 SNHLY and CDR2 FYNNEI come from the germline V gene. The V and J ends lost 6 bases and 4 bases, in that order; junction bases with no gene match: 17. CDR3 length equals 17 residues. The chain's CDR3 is CASRPSGDRAFSYGYTF. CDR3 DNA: TGTGCCAGCAGACCGTCCGGCGACAGGGCCTTCTCCTATGGCTACACCTTC.